The 29 T cell receptor beta chains listed next were all sequenced from one sample in a study of CD8 T cells in ankylosing spondylitis. TCRdb redid the calling of the 5' RACE reads with MiXCR, one entry per CDR3 protein. The repertoire holds 200,000 or so distinct CDR3 sequences, with approximately 18% as singletons. The sample taken for sequencing was blood, either unsorted or a sorted T cell fraction (not recorded which). These receptors were obtained from a male donor under 30 with ankylosing spondylitis or in good health (not recorded which).

The chain is built from TRBV20-1 and TRBJ2-1, with 9 bases aligning to TRBD2. V trimming: 5 bases; J trimming: 4 bases; junction bases outside the gene matches: 9. Germline V gene lookup returns CDR1 DFQATT and CDR2 SNEGSKA (reference sequence). The length of the CDR3 is 15 residues. CDR3 sequence (DNA): TGCAGTGCTGAACCCGTGACTAGCGGATACAATGAGCAGTTCTTC. Its translation is CSAEPVTSGYNEQFF.

This clonotype was seen repeatedly, ten times or more. The rearrangement joins TRBV7-3 to TRBJ2-1, with 8 bases matching TRBD2. Germline V lookup: CDR1 SGHTA, CDR2 FQGTGA. Trimming removed 0 bases from V and 8 bases from J; junction bases left unmatched: 15. CDR3 size: 18 residues. The CDR3 nucleotides are TGTGCCAGCAGCTTAACGGAGGGGCGGGAGGCGGTTGGGTATGAGCAGTTCTTC. This sequence encodes CASSLTEGREAVGYEQFF. Drawing the rest from reference TRBV7-3 and TRBJ2-1, the complete variable domain is GAGVSQTPSNKVTEKGKYVELRCDPISGHTALYWYRQSLGQGPEFLIYFQGTGAADDSGLPNDRFFAVRPEGSVSTLKIQRTERGDSAVYLCASSLTEGREAVGYEQFFGPGTRLTVL.

This clonotype was seen ten or more times. The chain joins TRBV30 to TRBJ2-5; tentatively, D is TRBD2 (7 bases). CDR3 length: 13 residues. The V gene's germline CDR1 is GTSNPN and CDR2 SVGIG (reference sequence). Deletions cut 3 bases from V and 5 bases from J, with 13 bases between. CDR3 sequence reads: CAWSDRRGETQYF. CDR3 DNA: TGTGCCTGGAGCGACAGGCGGGGGGAGACCCAGTACTTC.

This clonotype was found many times. The chain links TRBV20-1 to TRBJ1-1, with a possible D match to TRBD1 (5 bases). Germline V CDR1 and CDR2: DFQATT, SNEGSKA (reference sequence). The CDR3 is 15 amino acids. Trimming shortened V by 3 bases and J by 4 bases, and 18 bases separated the two germline ends. CDR3 sequence reads: CSASGVAGRATEAFF. The CDR3 DNA sequence: TGCAGTGCTAGCGGTGTGGCAGGGCGGGCCACTGAAGCTTTCTTT.

Many counts were recorded for this clonotype. The J gene is TRBJ2-7, the V gene TRBV5-1; 7 bases are a match to TRBD1. The CDR3 consists of 15 residues. CDR1 and CDR2 from the germline V gene are SGHRS and YFSETQ. The V segment lost 0 bases and the J segment 2 bases; nucleotides outside the gene matches: 5. The CDR3 bases are TGCGCCAGCAGCTTGGAGCCAGGGGGTCCCTACGAGCAGTACGTC. The encoded protein is CASSLEPGGPYEQYV.

This clonotype was picked up many times. V usage is TRBV6-5 and J usage is TRBJ2-7; 9 positions match TRBD1. The CDR3 runs 15 residues. With 4 bases clipped from V and 3 bases from J, the junction kept 7 bases outside the gene matches. Germline V gene lookup returns CDR1 MNHEY and CDR2 SVGAGI. The CDR3 DNA sequence: TGTGCCAGCAGTTCACGCCGGGACAGGGACTACGAGCAGTACGTC. It is translated as CASSSRRDRDYEQYV.

This clonotype was observed many times. This chain uses TRBV11-2 with TRBJ2-1; tentatively, D is TRBD2 (5 bases). V shed 2 bases and J shed 5 bases, with 7 bases lying between them. Germline values: CDR1 SGHAT, CDR2 FQNNGV. The CDR3 runs to 13 residues. The CDR3 bases are TGTGCCAGCAGCTTACAGCGGAACAATGAGCAGTTCTTC. Its protein is CASSLQRNNEQFF.

In its sample, this clonotype was seen many times. The rearrangement uses TRBV3-1 and TRBJ1-5; TRBD1 might be the D (6 bases). Looked up from germline, CDR1 is LGHDT and CDR2 is YNNKEL (reference sequence). V dropped 4 bases and J dropped 0 bases, with 16 bases sitting between them. This CDR3 contains 17 residues. The CDR3 reads CASSPARTDNSNQPQHF. The CDR3 DNA is TGTGCCAGCAGCCCCGCCCGGACAGATAATAGCAATCAGCCCCAGCATTTT.

This clonotype was detected ten times or more. In DNA form, the CDR3 reads TGTGCCAGCAGCTTAGACAGGACGAATGAGCAGTTCTTC. Protein product: CASSLDRTNEQFF. The chain carries TRBV7-7 and TRBJ2-1, with D possibly matching TRBD1 (5 bases). Trimming removed 1 base at V and 7 bases at J, with 8 bases between. Germline values: CDR1 SSHAT, CDR2 FNYEAQ (reference sequence). This CDR3 spans 13 amino acids.

This clonotype came up a few times. The CDR3 bases are TGTGCCAGCAGTTTAGAGGGGGGAAGCGTCGAGCAGTACTTC. It specifies CASSLEGGSVEQYF. J is TRBJ2-7 and V is TRBV27; D is perhaps TRBD1 or TRBD2 (6 bases each). The length of the CDR3 is 14 residues. Per germline, CDR1 MNHEY and CDR2 SMNVEV (reference sequence). Trimming took 2 bases from V and 6 from J, leaving 14 bases between them.

This clonotype was picked up many times. The V call is TRBV3-1, the J call TRBJ1-6; 8 bases agree with TRBD1. The V and J ends lost 4 bases and 12 bases, in that order; junction bases with no gene match: 5. Per the germline V gene, CDR1 is LGHDT and CDR2 is YNNKEL (reference sequence). CDR3 length: 13 amino acids. The CDR3 loop reads CASSLQDRGPLHF. CDR3 sequence (DNA): TGTGCCAGCAGCCTCCAAGACAGGGGACCCCTCCACTTT.

The chain joins TRBV11-1 to TRBJ1-6; D gene uncertain. The CDR3 has 14 amino acids. In germline, CDR1 is SGHAT, CDR2 FQDESV (reference sequence). The germline V and J ends were trimmed by 6 bases and 7 bases, with 13 bases remaining between them. The CDR3 loop is CASSLRTANSPLHF. For the CDR3, the DNA is TGTGCCAGCAGTTTGAGGACGGCCAATTCACCCCTCCACTTT.

The rearrangement joins TRBV15 to TRBJ2-1; a possible D gene is TRBD1 (6 bases). The germline gives CDR1 LNHNV, CDR2 YYDKDF (reference sequence). The CDR3 covers 15 residues. With 5 bases removed from V and 0 bases from J, the gap between germline ends came to 11 bases. The chain's CDR3 is CATSDRSRSYNEQFF. The CDR3 DNA is TGTGCCACCAGCGACAGGTCCCGCTCCTACAATGAGCAGTTCTTC.

The sample holds a few counts of this clonotype. CDR3 sequence reads: CASSLVPGELFF. Here the CDR3 DNA reads TGTGCCAGCAGTTTAGTGCCCGGGGAGCTGTTTTTT. This chain joins TRBV12-3 or TRBV12-4 and TRBJ2-2, with D uncertain. This CDR3 contains 12 residues. Trimming left V 1 base short and J 6 bases short, with 3 bases between.

This clonotype was counted ten times or more. The gene calls are TRBV20-1 and TRBJ2-3; D not certain. Trimming pared 5 bases from V and 4 bases from J, leaving 4 bases between. Germline CDR1 reads DFQATT; CDR2 reads SNEGSKA (reference sequence). CDR3 length: 10 residues. CDR3 DNA: TGCAGTGCTCTAGCAGATACGCAGTATTTT. Its protein is CSALADTQYF.

The chain employs TRBV12-3 or TRBV12-4 and TRBJ2-7, with 9 bases identical to TRBD2. The CDR3 runs 15 residues. V lost 4 bases, J lost 2 bases, and 6 bases stayed unmatched. This CDR3 is CASSYRLAAPYEQYF. DNA of the CDR3: TGTGCCAGCAGTTATCGACTAGCGGCGCCCTACGAGCAGTACTTC.

This clonotype has at least ten counts. This sequence joins TRBV4-3 and TRBJ2-3; 10 bases map to TRBD1. The CDR3 spans 16 residues. Trimming removed 4 bases from V and 2 bases from J; junction bases left unmatched: 6. Germline lookup yields CDR1 LGHNA and CDR2 YSLEER. For the CDR3, the DNA is TGCGCCAGCAGCCTTGGGACAGGGGTAGTCACAGATACGCAGTATTTT. Encoded protein: CASSLGTGVVTDTQYF.

In this sample, this clonotype turned up many times. The chain is built from TRBV9 and TRBJ2-1; 8 positions match TRBD2. J lost 4 bases, V lost 3 bases, and 9 bases had no gene match. Looked up from germline, CDR1 is SGDLS and CDR2 is YYNGEE. The CDR3 is made up of 16 amino acids. The CDR3 DNA reads as TGTGCCAGCAGCGCTATAGCGGGACCTACATACAATGAGCAGTTCTTC. Protein product: CASSAIAGPTYNEQFF.

In this sample, this clonotype turned up many times. The V call is TRBV4-2, the J call TRBJ2-2; D possibly corresponds to TRBD1 (6 bases). CDR3 length equals 19 residues. Looked up from germline, CDR1 is LGHNA and CDR2 is YNFKEQ. The V end lost 2 bases, the J end lost 4 bases, and 23 bases lay between the germline ends. In DNA, the CDR3 is TGTGCCAGCAGCCAAAGGGTGCTAGGTAGCGTAGGGGGCACCGGGGAGCTGTTTTTT. Amino acid sequence: CASSQRVLGSVGGTGELFF.

Many counts were recorded for this clonotype. This sequence joins TRBV12-3 or TRBV12-4 and TRBJ1-2; D remains ambiguous. This CDR3 is 11 amino acids long. V was clipped by 5 bases and J by 5 bases, with 6 bases between them. The CDR3 sequence is CASSVLYGYTF. CDR3 nucleotide sequence: TGTGCCAGCAGTGTCTTATATGGCTACACCTTC.

This clonotype has a count of ten or more. The chain is built from TRBV27 and TRBJ2-2, with 12 bases fitting TRBD2. V dropped 0 bases and J dropped 5; count of bases not matched to a gene: 13. Germline V lookup: CDR1 MNHEY, CDR2 SMNVEV (reference sequence). The CDR3 is 20 residues long. The CDR3 protein is CASSLSRGLAGGPRTGELFF. The CDR3 region has the DNA TGTGCCAGCAGTTTATCGCGAGGGCTAGCGGGAGGGCCTCGTACCGGGGAGCTGTTTTTT.

This clonotype was observed at least ten times. This chain joins TRBV12-3 or TRBV12-4 and TRBJ2-3, with D possibly being TRBD2 (6 bases). The CDR3 is 15 amino acids. V gave up 2 bases and J gave up 4 bases, with 13 bases separating them. CDR3 sequence (DNA): TGTGCCAGCAGTTTATACGGCGGGAACGCAGATACGCAGTATTTT. It specifies CASSLYGGNADTQYF.

This clonotype was observed many times. The V call is TRBV10-2, the J call TRBJ1-5, with D hard to call. CDR3 length: 13 residues. The germline CDR1 and CDR2 sequences are WSHSY and SAAADI. The ends were cut back, 0 bases at V and 6 bases at J, with 6 bases in the middle. The CDR3 region has the DNA TGCGCCAGCAGTGAGTCCGCTGGTCAGCCCCAGCATTTT. This encodes CASSESAGQPQHF.

The rearrangement uses TRBV29-1 and TRBJ1-2; 8 nucleotides agree with TRBD1. This CDR3 region has 13 residues. V gave up 7 bases and J gave up 4 bases; unmatched junction bases: 8. The germline V gene has CDR1 SQVTM and CDR2 ANQGSEA. The CDR3 bases are TGCAGCGCCCCGGACAGGGAGGGCTATGGCTACACCTTC. Translated, it gives CSAPDREGYGYTF.

This clonotype was observed once. The chain couples TRBV29-1 to TRBJ2-2; the match to TRBD2 covers 8 bases. This CDR3 comprises 14 residues. Per germline, CDR1 SQVTM and CDR2 ANQGSEA. J gave up 3 bases and V 7 bases, and 7 bases lay outside the gene matches. Written as DNA, the CDR3 is TGCAGCGCCGTAGCGGGACTTCACACCGGGGAGCTGTTTTTT. Protein product: CSAVAGLHTGELFF.

This clonotype was found many times. The rearrangement uses TRBV15 and TRBJ2-3, with a possible D match to TRBD2 (6 bases). The CDR3 has 13 residues. Germline V gene sequence: CDR1 LNHNV, CDR2 YYDKDF (reference sequence). Trimming pared 3 bases from V and 5 bases from J, leaving 9 bases between. The CDR3 sequence is CATSRNSGDTQYF. CDR3 bases: TGTGCCACCAGCAGGAATAGCGGAGATACGCAGTATTTT.

The V gene is TRBV29-1, the J gene TRBJ2-1; TRBD2 agrees at 10 bases. V was clipped by 0 bases and J by 13 bases; unmatched bases: 9. The CDR3 totals 14 residues. Looked up from germline, CDR1 is SQVTM and CDR2 is ANQGSEA. The CDR3 DNA follows: TGCAGCGTTGAAGATCTAGGGACTAGCGTCGCTCAGTTCTTC. The encoded protein is CSVEDLGTSVAQFF.

This clonotype was seen repeatedly, ten times or more. This chain connects TRBV20-1 to TRBJ2-7; possibly TRBD2 for D (6 bases). The germline V gene encodes CDR1 DFQATT and CDR2 SNEGSKA (reference sequence). The ends were cut back, 5 bases at V and 3 bases at J, with 8 bases in the middle. The length of the CDR3 is 11 residues. The CDR3 reads CSAHGGYEQYF. Here the CDR3 DNA reads TGCAGTGCTCACGGGGGCTACGAGCAGTACTTC.

CDR3 DNA: TGTGCCAGCAGCTTATTCCCAGAAGGCACAGATACGCAGTATTTT. This encodes CASSLFPEGTDTQYF. The chain couples TRBV7-3 to TRBJ2-3; D uncertain. The germline gives CDR1 SGHTA, CDR2 FQGTGA. V lost 2 bases to trimming and J lost 1 base, with 10 bases between them. This CDR3 is built from 15 residues.